This TCR beta chain was obtained from a study of T cells in localized non-small cell lung cancer. Germline-derived CDR1 and CDR2 are SGDLS and YYNGEE. The CDR3 is made up of 13 amino acids. V lost 3 bases and J 1 base, leaving 7 bases between the germline ends. General study points: Longer overall survival was linked to higher blood T cell density. Researchers found a median around 59 of the top 100 tumor clones in adjacent lung. Because sequencing included only one region (of the tumor), heterogeneity remains possible.

Libraries were prepared by immunoSEQ multiplex PCR; TCRdb keeps only in-frame clonotypes and omits some of them. The sample carries around 90,000 clones, roughly 75% recorded once. About this clone: Its matching antigen is unknown.

This rearrangement joins TRBV9 to TRBJ1-1; unclear D gene. This receptor was obtained from a man between 40 and 75 years old with stage II squamous cell lung carcinoma. This sample comprised PBMCs, obtained before any cancer treatment. The CDR3 DNA is TGTGCCAGCAGCGAGGCCCCGAACACTGAAGCTTTCTTT. Translated: CASSEAPNTEAFF.